The clone carrying this T cell receptor (beta chain) turned up a few times. The data originate from a study of T-cell reconstitution after alpha-beta-depleted transplantation in children. The TCRbeta library was prepared with unique molecular identifiers. TCRdb independently ran MiXCR on the PCR reads; one entry per CDR3 protein. The data hold a few hundred thousand distinct CDR3 sequences, with about 16% observed a single time. The sample here was PBMCs from the stem cell graft donor, taken from the stem cell graft. This clonotype was sampled from a human donor who donated a stem cell graft to a child with acute lymphoblastic leukemia.

This CDR3 is CASSLGAGLAGYNEQFF. The CDR3 DNA is TGTGCCAGCAGTTTAGGAGCAGGACTAGCGGGCTACAATGAGCAGTTCTTC. The rearrangement joins TRBV27 to TRBJ2-1, with 11 bases aligning to TRBD2. This CDR3 is 17 amino acids long. The V gene's germline CDR1 is MNHEY and CDR2 SMNVEV (reference sequence). The V and J ends lost 2 bases and 3 bases, in that order; junction bases with no gene match: 6.